This TCR beta chain was captured by sequencing in a study of blood T cell repertoires in COVID-19. Study in general: The samples span acute and convalescent COVID-19 from the United States, Italy and Spain. In each case, the material was cDNA or gDNA derived from T cells, B-cell-depleted T cells, or PBMCs.

Authors' data handling: Amplified reference gene primers provided the basis for estimating nucleated cell counts. Profiled with immunoSEQ multiplex PCR; TCRdb holds only in-frame clones, not every one. V, J and clone size are taken as reported in that table, and D and trimming were inferred from the DNA itself. The data contain fewer than 350,000 clones, 86% of them singletons. Trimming removed 5 bases from V and 5 bases from J; junction bases left unmatched: 5. The CDR3 totals 14 residues. Germline V gives CDR1 LGHNT, CDR2 FRNRAP. Sequencing was performed on peripheral blood. The TCR sequence derives from a man in his forties or fifties with active or convalescent COVID-19. The chain is built from TRBV12-5 and TRBJ1-2, with 10 positions matching TRBD1. The CDR3 region has the DNA TGTGCTAGTGGTCTAACGGGACAGGGGTATGGCTACACCTTC. Residues: CASGLTGQGYGYTF.